One T cell receptor (beta chain) is described in this entry. Other DNA sequences in the same sample also yield this CDR3. The sample comes from a study of cytomegalovirus exposure and HLA in healthy donors. Study-level information: HLA-typed donors were the source of about 85 million unique TCRs held in an early data release.

This CDR3 has 11 amino acids. CDR1 and CDR2 (germline): LNHDA, SQIVND (reference sequence). Trimming removed 8 bases from V and 7 bases from J; junction bases left unmatched: 4. The PCR used 60 Vbeta and 13 Jbeta primers. Assay: immunoSEQ multiplex PCR; the TCRdb copy retains only in-frame clones and omits some. The sample contains some 65,000 clones, just over 65% of which appear only once. The specimen was PBMCs. This rearrangement joins TRBV19 to TRBJ2-7; the match to TRBD1 covers 8 bases. This TCR was recovered from a woman aged 25 to 39 in good health and CMV-seronegative. This chain's CDR3 is CASGQGREQYF. In DNA form, the CDR3 reads TGTGCCAGTGGACAGGGCCGAGAGCAGTACTTC.